The 16 T cell receptor beta chains below were found in one sample sequenced in a study of blood T cells in healthy people across ages. Combining a sample-barcoded 5' primer with a J-beta primer mix, a second PCR ran for 7 to 11 cycles. TCRdb called the 5' RACE reads again in MiXCR, with one record for every CDR3 protein. The sample lists 1 million or so distinct CDR3 sequences; 25% were seen once. These data were also reused for a study on T cells of mothers and their children.

Sequenced input: blood. Receptor source: a girl aged 2 to 9 in good health.

This clonotype has more than one count but fewer than ten. The rearrangement joins TRBV6-2 or TRBV6-3 to TRBJ1-5; D gene uncertain. The CDR3 totals 15 residues. Trimming removed 2 bases from V and 2 bases from J, with 10 bases in between. CDR1 and CDR2 (germline): MNHEY, SVGEGT. Here the CDR3 DNA reads TGTGCCAGCAGTTACCCGGCCAAGCGCAATCAGCCCCAGCATTTT. Protein: CASSYPAKRNQPQHF.

This clonotype was counted ten times or more. CDR3 residues: CASSLWERPSYEQYF. CDR3 DNA sequence: TGTGCCAGCAGCTTATGGGAGCGGCCTTCCTACGAGCAGTACTTC. The V and J genes are TRBV7-2 and TRBJ2-5; possibly TRBD2 for D (5 bases). The J call could be wrong; TRBJ2-7 is a better fit for the DNA end. This CDR3 is 15 amino acids long. The germline CDR1 and CDR2 sequences are SGHTA and FQGNSA.

The rearrangement uses TRBV5-1 and TRBJ1-4; D gene unclear. The CDR3 contains 15 residues. Germline V gene lookup returns CDR1 SGHRS and CDR2 YFSETQ. Deletions cut 4 bases from V and 6 bases from J, with 16 bases between. The CDR3 DNA is TGCGCCAGCAGCAGAGGAGGCGGCAAGGATGAAAAACTGTTTTTT. This translates into CASSRGGGKDEKLFF. Full variable domain (outside the CDR3, taken from reference TRBV5-1 and TRBJ1-4): KAGVTQTPRYLIKTRGQQVTLSCSPISGHRSVSWYQQTPGQGLQFLFEYFSETQRNKGNFPGRFSGRQFSNSRSEMNVSTLELGDSALYLCASSRGGGKDEKLFFGSGTQLSVL.

This clonotype occurred a few times. The rearrangement joins TRBV11-2 to TRBJ1-4; the D gene is possibly TRBD1 (5 bases). Germline V gene data show CDR1 as SGHAT and CDR2 as FQNNGV. The length of the CDR3 is 16 residues. Trimming took 2 bases from V and 7 from J, leaving 17 bases between them. The CDR3 reads CASSLRGPQTGEKLFF. CDR3 coding DNA: TGTGCCAGCAGCTTAAGGGGCCCACAGACTGGTGAAAAACTGTTTTTT.

The rearrangement joins TRBV29-1 to TRBJ1-1; D is unresolved. Germline CDR1 SQVTM, CDR2 ANQGSEA. V lost 4 bases and J 3 bases, leaving 12 bases between the germline ends. There are 13 residues in the CDR3. The CDR3 DNA is TGCAGCGTTGTTGTCCTGGTGGACACTGAAGCTTTCTTT. It translates to CSVVVLVDTEAFF. Full variable domain (remainder filled in from reference TRBV29-1 and TRBJ1-1): SAVISQKPSRDICQRGTSLTIQCQVDSQVTMMFWYRQQPGQSLTLIATANQGSEATYESGFVIDKFPISRPNLTFSTLTVSNMSPEDSSIYLCSVVVLVDTEAFFGQGTRLTVV.

The chain has TRBV29-1 and TRBJ1-2, with D perhaps matching TRBD1 (6 bases). The length of the CDR3 is 14 residues. With 2 bases removed from V and 4 bases from J, the gap between germline ends came to 14 bases. CDR1 is SQVTM and CDR2 is ANQGSEA in the germline V gene. The CDR3 DNA reads TGCAGCGTTGAAACCCGAGGGGGTGCCTATGGCTACACCTTC. It translates to CSVETRGGAYGYTF.

This clonotype has only a few counts. The chain has TRBV4-1 and TRBJ2-5, with 9 bases aligning to TRBD2. The J call may be incorrect, as the DNA end agrees better with TRBJ2-1. The CDR3 spans 13 residues. The germline V gene encodes CDR1 MGHRA and CDR2 YSYEKL. CDR3 nucleotides: TGCGCCAGCAGCCAAGGGACTAGCGTTGAGCAGTTCTTC. Translating gives CASSQGTSVEQFF.

V and J are TRBV20-1 and TRBJ2-7; D perhaps matches TRBD2 (7 bases). CDR1 and CDR2 (germline): DFQATT, SNEGSKA (reference sequence). The CDR3 has 17 amino acids. V dropped 4 bases and J dropped 0 bases, with 22 bases sitting between them. The CDR3 loop reads CSANGGDGGLPSYEQYF. The DNA for the CDR3 is TGCAGTGCTAATGGGGGGGATGGGGGCCTACCCTCCTACGAGCAGTACTTC.

The chain employs TRBV20-1 and TRBJ2-5; perhaps TRBD2 as D (6 bases). The length of the CDR3 is 12 residues. The germline V gene has CDR1 DFQATT and CDR2 SNEGSKA (reference sequence). V shed 7 bases and J shed 9 bases, with 18 bases lying between them. The CDR3, as DNA: TGCAGTGAAAGTCGTCTAGCGTCGGCCCAGTACTTC. Its protein is CSESRLASAQYF.

This chain connects TRBV6-1 to TRBJ1-6; D remains ambiguous. The V and J ends lost 4 bases and 9 bases respectively, with 16 bases between them. The CDR3 is made up of 15 amino acids. Germline CDR1 reads MNHNS; CDR2 reads SASEGT. In DNA form, the CDR3 reads TGTGCCAGCAGTGCCTCCGGGGATTCGGGTTCACCCCTCCACTTT. It yields the protein CASSASGDSGSPLHF.

The V call is TRBV11-1, the J call TRBJ2-3; TRBD1 is a possible D gene (5 bases). The CDR3 runs to 15 residues. The germline V gene encodes CDR1 SGHAT and CDR2 FQDESV (reference sequence). Deletions cut 1 base from V and 3 bases from J, with 11 bases between. The CDR3 nucleotides are TGTGCCAGCAGCTTAGAGGGGCAAAGGACAGATACGCAGTATTTT. It translates to CASSLEGQRTDTQYF.

The chain links TRBV3-1 to TRBJ2-7; tentatively, D is TRBD2 (6 bases). The CDR3 extends over 16 amino acids. Trimming took off 1 base at V and 2 bases at J, with 15 bases between the two ends. CDR1 is LGHDT, CDR2 YNNKEL, per germline (reference sequence). CDR3 region: CASSQGLSGETYEQYF. For the CDR3, the DNA is TGTGCCAGCAGCCAAGGTTTATCGGGGGAAACCTACGAGCAGTACTTC.

The J gene is TRBJ2-7, the V gene TRBV29-1; possibly TRBD1 for D (6 bases). This CDR3 comprises 12 residues. CDR1 is SQVTM, CDR2 ANQGSEA, per germline. Trimming pared 6 bases from V and 7 bases from J, leaving 16 bases between. The chain's CDR3 is CSVTPPRGEQYF. Written as DNA, the CDR3 is TGCAGCGTCACACCCCCGAGGGGGGAGCAGTACTTC.

The chain has TRBV4-2 and TRBJ2-1; 10 nucleotides align to TRBD2. Germline V lookup: CDR1 LGHNA, CDR2 YNFKEQ. The trim removed 1 base at V and 8 bases at J, leaving 5 bases unmatched. The CDR3 length is 15 residues. CDR3 sequence reads: CASSQGLAGDDEQFF. In DNA, the CDR3 is TGTGCCAGCAGCCAAGGACTAGCGGGTGACGATGAGCAGTTCTTC.

The chain couples TRBV20-1 to TRBJ2-4; TRBD2 matches 7 bases. The V gene's germline CDR1 is DFQATT and CDR2 SNEGSKA (reference sequence). The CDR3 covers 13 residues. After removal of 3 bases from V and 7 bases from J, the junction contained 6 bases not matched to a gene. The CDR3 DNA reads as TGCAGTGCTAGCGGGAGGTCGAGGAACATTCAGTACTTC. It specifies CSASGRSRNIQYF.

The genes are TRBV9 and TRBJ2-6, with 7 bases matching TRBD2. The length of the CDR3 is 15 residues. Germline CDR1 and CDR2: SGDLS and YYNGEE. V was clipped by 3 bases and J by 4 bases; unmatched bases: 4. The CDR3 loop reads CASSAGGGGANVLTF. As DNA, the CDR3 is TGTGCCAGCAGCGCGGGGGGAGGAGGGGCCAACGTCCTGACTTTC.